This TCR beta chain was sequenced during a study of T cell responses to AZD1222 COVID-19 vaccine. Study-level results: Spike was spanned by vaccine-associated CD4 TCRs, which were dominant at 160-218 and 743-854.

This clone has a single count. Its antigen is undetermined. Trimming left V 8 bases short and J 5 bases short, with 14 bases between. CDR1 is PRHDT and CDR2 is FYEKMQ in the germline V gene (reference sequence). The length of the CDR3 is 13 residues. Assay used: immunoSEQ multiplex PCR; TCRdb lists only in-frame clones, some missing. The repertoire holds fewer than 120,000 clones, with around 90% as singletons. The sequence came from an adult in good health. The genes are TRBV13 and TRBJ2-3; D uncertain. Sequencing used peripheral blood, obtained on day 0 of AZD1222 vaccination. CDR3 in amino acids: CASHSRIRDTQYF. Here the CDR3 DNA reads TGTGCCAGCCATAGCAGGATCCGAGATACGCAGTATTTT.